Described below is a single T cell receptor beta chain sequence and its context. Its target is not known. PCR involved 60 Vbeta and 13 Jbeta primers. TCRdb keeps only in-frame clones here, not all; method: immunoSEQ multiplex PCR. The repertoire has some 90,000 clones, 76% of them found once; the top ten carry 2.5% to 3.5%. Looked up from germline, CDR1 is MNHEY and CDR2 is SVGAGI. V lost 1 base and J 5 bases, leaving 14 bases between the germline ends. This CDR3 spans 15 amino acids. The record originates from a study of cytomegalovirus exposure and HLA in healthy donors. Findings of the study overall: Associated with cytomegalovirus, according to the listing, were around 160 TCR beta chains. For presence/absence analyses, sequencing depth was assumed to be roughly uniform across donors. Donor immune exposure was known only as CMV serostatus. Most CMV-associated TCR beta chains appeared HLA-restricted in a later analysis.

Sequences were obtained from PBMCs. This clonotype originated in a man in his forties in good health and CMV-seronegative. This rearrangement joins TRBV6-5 to TRBJ1-1, with D perhaps matching TRBD1 (5 bases). CDR3 sequence: CASSYYTGDGTEAFF. CDR3 DNA: TGTGCCAGCAGTTACTATACGGGGGATGGGACTGAAGCTTTCTTT.